The source of this T cell receptor (beta chain) is a study of blood T cell repertoires in COVID-19. The assay was immunoSEQ multiplex PCR, and TCRdb's table has in-frame clones only and misses some. Of more than 300,000 clones detected, 87% appear once; the ten largest clones hold 8.5% to 12%. This CDR3 has 15 amino acids. V gave up 3 bases and J gave up 3 bases; unmatched junction bases: 5. Germline lookup yields CDR1 SGHTA and CDR2 FQGNSA. The source is a woman aged 25 to 45 with COVID-19, enrolled during active disease. The V and J genes are TRBV7-2 and TRBJ1-2; the match to TRBD1 covers 9 bases. Sample: peripheral blood. The CDR3 DNA reads as TGTGCCAGCAGCTTGACAGGGGGTGACCACTATGGCTACACCTTC. Amino acids: CASSLTGGDHYGYTF.